This is a list of T cell receptor beta chains from one sample in a study of regulatory T cells in long-lasting Graves disease. TCRdb redid the calling of the multiplex PCR reads with MiXCR, one entry per CDR3 protein. The repertoire consists of approximately 470,000 distinct CDR3 sequences, with 20% to 25% occurring once and the leading ten covering approximately 8%. The input for sequencing was peripheral blood mononuclear cells (PBMCs), taken when the disease was refractory, from a patient treated with antithyroid drugs. These receptors were taken from a female donor with Graves disease. The CDR3 runs from the conserved cysteine through the conserved F or W. D genes are given only for firm matches. Size values are once, few and many counts, or a class for expanded clones, and some rows have none.

v_gene	abundance	d_gene	j_gene	CDR3aa	CDR3nt
TRBV5-1	few	NA	TRBJ1-5	CASSSWADQPQHF	TGCGCCAGCAGCTCATGGGCCGATCAGCCCCAGCATTTT
TRBV28	NA	TRBD2	TRBJ2-1	CASSSPLTSGSRYEQFF	TGTGCCAGCAGTTCCCCCTTGACTAGCGGGAGTAGGTATGAGCAGTTCTTC
TRBV28	many	NA	TRBJ2-2	CASRLDHGELFF	TGTGCCAGCAGACTAGACCACGGGGAGCTGTTTTTT
TRBV5-5	NA	TRBD1	TRBJ1-1	CASSRTGDVAEAFF	TGTGCCAGCAGCCGCACAGGGGATGTGGCTGAAGCTTTCTTT
TRBV6-2/TRBV6-3	few	NA	TRBJ1-2	CASKHGINYGYTF	TGTGCCAGCAAACACGGAATTAACTATGGCTACACCTTC
TRBV28	NA	NA	TRBJ1-4	CASSSNRLWGEKLFF	TGTGCCAGCAGTTCAAACAGACTTTGGGGCGAAAAACTGTTTTTT
TRBV2	many	NA	TRBJ1-1	CASSGVTDEAFF	TGTGCCAGCAGTGGGGTTACAGATGAAGCTTTCTTT
TRBV18	few	TRBD2	TRBJ2-2	CASSPLAGANTGELFF	TGTGCCAGCTCACCACTAGCGGGAGCGAACACCGGGGAGCTGTTTTTT
TRBV6-2/TRBV6-3	many	NA	TRBJ2-7	CASSYSGRSRGQYF	TGTGCCAGCAGTTACTCGGGACGGAGCCGCGGGCAGTACTTC
TRBV9	few	NA	TRBJ2-5	CASSPPSTGTQYF	TGTGCCAGCAGCCCTCCTAGCACGGGGACCCAGTACTTC
TRBV28	few	TRBD1	TRBJ1-2	CASSFPGQGFGYTF	TGTGCCAGCAGTTTTCCGGGACAGGGCTTTGGCTACACCTTC
TRBV27	many	NA	TRBJ1-1	CASSLNRMGTEAFF	TGTGCCAGCAGTTTAAACAGGATGGGCACTGAAGCTTTCTTT
TRBV2	many	NA	TRBJ1-5	CASSEAGRGNQPQHF	TGTGCCAGCAGTGAAGCCGGCAGGGGAAATCAGCCCCAGCATTTT
TRBV11-3	many	TRBD2	TRBJ2-1	CASSLGSGRPYNEQFF	TGTGCCAGCAGCTTAGGTAGCGGGAGACCTTACAATGAGCAGTTCTTC
TRBV5-4	NA	TRBD1	TRBJ1-2	CASRYTGGYGYTF	TGTGCCAGCAGATACACAGGGGGCTATGGCTACACCTTC
TRBV28	many	NA	TRBJ2-5	CASSSSHRDWIKRAQYF	TGTGCCAGCAGTTCCTCCCACCGGGACTGGATAAAGCGGGCCCAGTACTTC
TRBV7-9	many	NA	TRBJ2-7	CASSSRKDTSYEQYF	TGTGCCAGCAGCTCCCGAAAGGACACGTCCTACGAGCAGTACTTC
TRBV30	few	TRBD2	TRBJ2-7	CAWGRAPGEQYF	TGTGCCTGGGGGAGGGCTCCAGGTGAGCAGTACTTC
TRBV7-3	many	NA	TRBJ2-2	CASSLTDTGELFF	TGTGCCAGCAGCTTAACGGACACCGGGGAGCTGTTTTTT
TRBV10-3	NA	TRBD1	TRBJ1-6	CAISAPGQGTSLHF	TGTGCCATCAGTGCACCGGGACAGGGTACATCCCTCCACTTT
TRBV7-3	many	NA	TRBJ2-7	CASSPYLDRPPTYEQYF	TGTGCCAGCAGCCCTTATTTAGACAGGCCGCCTACCTACGAGCAGTACTTC
TRBV6-1	many	NA	TRBJ2-2	CASSAYGGPFNTGELFF	TGTGCCAGCAGCGCCTACGGGGGACCCTTTAACACCGGGGAGCTGTTTTTT
TRBV6-2/TRBV6-3	NA	TRBD2	TRBJ2-3	CASSWGGRTDTQYF	TGTGCCAGCAGTTGGGGGGGTAGGACAGATACGCAGTATTTT
TRBV6-1	many	NA	TRBJ2-5	CASLRDVQYF	TGTGCCAGCCTTCGGGACGTCCAGTACTTC
TRBV18	NA	NA	TRBJ1-1	CASSLSDRKDGEAFF	TGTGCCAGCTCACTTTCGGATAGAAAGGACGGTGAAGCTTTCTTT
TRBV9	few	TRBD2	TRBJ2-5	CASSVGGREQETQYF	TGTGCCAGCAGCGTAGGCGGGAGGGAACAAGAGACCCAGTACTTC
TRBV7-2	NA	TRBD1	TRBJ2-5	CASSLQTGGPKEAQYF	TGTGCCAGCAGCTTACAGACAGGGGGCCCAAAGGAGGCCCAGTACTTC
TRBV27	many	NA	TRBJ1-1	CASSLSWEVGRIEAFF	TGTGCCAGCAGTTTATCGTGGGAGGTCGGTAGGATTGAAGCTTTCTTT
TRBV28	many	NA	TRBJ2-7	CASGIFGRYEQYF	TGTGCCAGCGGGATATTTGGGAGGTACGAGCAGTACTTC
TRBV19	once	TRBD1	TRBJ1-2	CASRPHPGTDGYTF	TGTGCCAGTAGACCACACCCCGGGACAGATGGCTACACCTTC
TRBV10-3	NA	NA	TRBJ1-3	CAIRVGNTIYF	TGTGCCATCCGGGTCGGAAACACCATATATTTT
TRBV20-1	NA	TRBD2	TRBJ2-7	CSARRLAVHEQYF	TGCAGTGCCCGCCGACTAGCGGTCCACGAGCAGTACTTC
TRBV2	many	TRBD1	TRBJ2-2	CASSAWTGGHGELFF	TGTGCCAGCAGTGCATGGACAGGGGGACACGGGGAGCTGTTTTTT
TRBV7-8	few	NA	TRBJ1-6	CASSQEVFNNSPLHF	TGTGCCAGCAGCCAGGAGGTTTTTAATAATTCACCCCTCCACTTT
TRBV20-1	NA	NA	TRBJ2-7	CSARDFSANSYEQYF	TGCAGTGCTAGAGATTTTTCAGCGAACTCCTACGAGCAGTACTTC
TRBV7-9	few	TRBD2	TRBJ2-7	CASSNLAGGREQYF	TGTGCCAGCAGCAACCTAGCGGGAGGGCGCGAGCAGTACTTC
TRBV27	many	NA	TRBJ2-2	CASSLSLNTGELFF	TGTGCCAGCAGTTTATCACTGAACACCGGGGAGCTGTTTTTT
TRBV28	many	NA	TRBJ1-4	CASSLTGGKGKLFF	TGTGCCAGCAGTTTAACGGGGGGCAAGGGAAAACTGTTTTTT
TRBV27	many	TRBD1	TRBJ2-7	CASSWDRLPLYEQYF	TGTGCCAGCAGTTGGGACAGGCTACCTCTCTACGAGCAGTACTTC
TRBV7-8	NA	NA	TRBJ2-2	CASSFGSVSGELFF	TGTGCCAGCAGCTTTGGCAGTGTCTCCGGGGAGCTGTTTTTT
TRBV2	many	NA	TRBJ1-2	CASSEPGNYGYTF	TGTGCCAGCAGTGAACCCGGGAACTATGGCTACACCTTC
TRBV28	many	TRBD2	TRBJ2-7	CASTTLAGAPYEQYF	TGTGCCAGCACGACACTAGCGGGAGCCCCCTACGAGCAGTACTTC
TRBV5-1	NA	NA	TRBJ2-7	CASSSTGTNSYEQYF	TGCGCCAGCAGCTCCACCGGGACGAACTCCTACGAGCAGTACTTC
TRBV9	many	NA	TRBJ1-6	CASSVGPDIRSPLHF	TGTGCCAGCAGCGTAGGTCCGGACATCCGTTCACCCCTCCACTTT
TRBV6-1	many	TRBD2	TRBJ2-7	CASTEGLAPPNFYYEQYF	TGTGCCAGCACCGAAGGACTAGCCCCTCCCAACTTTTACTACGAGCAGTACTTC
TRBV9	NA	NA	TRBJ2-2	CASRPTRGGVNAGELFF	TGTGCCAGCAGACCCACCCGTGGAGGGGTCAACGCCGGGGAGCTGTTTTTT
TRBV7-2	few	NA	TRBJ1-3	CASSFSTGNTIYF	TGTGCCAGCAGCTTTTCGACCGGAAACACCATATATTTT
TRBV4-1	NA	TRBD2	TRBJ2-7	CASSQESGLADYEQYF	TGCGCCAGCAGCCAAGAATCGGGACTAGCGGATTACGAGCAGTACTTC
TRBV12-3/TRBV12-4	many	NA	TRBJ1-4	CASSATSTNEKLFF	TGTGCCAGCAGTGCCACTTCAACTAATGAAAAACTGTTTTTT
TRBV19	NA	NA	TRBJ2-7	CASSPSASHYEQYF	TGTGCCAGTAGTCCCTCTGCGTCTCACTACGAGCAGTACTTC
TRBV7-2	NA	TRBD1	TRBJ2-7	CASSLGDRGFNEQYF	TGTGCCAGCAGCTTAGGGGACAGGGGGTTCAACGAGCAGTACTTC
TRBV10-3	many	NA	TRBJ2-7	CAISEGTYEQYF	TGTGCCATCAGTGAAGGAACATACGAGCAGTACTTC
TRBV7-2	NA	NA	TRBJ1-2	CASSSPGGTYGYTF	TGTGCCAGCAGCTCCCCGGGGGGGACCTATGGCTACACCTTC
TRBV11-1	many	NA	TRBJ2-7	CASSLAVWERANYEQYF	TGTGCCAGCAGCTTAGCTGTCTGGGAGCGGGCGAACTACGAGCAGTACTTC
TRBV24-1	many	NA	TRBJ1-2	CATSDSWTLGAYGYTF	TGTGCCACCAGTGATTCATGGACCCTTGGGGCCTATGGCTACACCTTC
TRBV9	NA	TRBD2	TRBJ2-2	CASSAETSGYTGELFF	TGTGCCAGCAGCGCCGAGACTAGCGGTTACACCGGGGAGCTGTTTTTT
TRBV2	many	NA	TRBJ1-5	CASSEEGSWNQPQHF	TGTGCCAGCAGTGAAGAGGGTTCATGGAATCAGCCCCAGCATTTT